This note documents a single T cell receptor (beta chain) sequence. Its target antigen remains unknown. Within one base of it there is no much larger clone, and no base qualities were kept. TCRbeta CDR3 regions were amplified from genomic DNA using the immunoSEQ Assay, a bias-controlled multiplex PCR. The study's processing was this. The number of nucleated cells in each sample was estimated by amplification of reference gene primers within the assay. To quantify the absolute abundance of each unique TCRbeta CDR3 rearrangement, sequence reads were collapsed and filtered. For each sample, productive Simpson clonality was calculated by taking the square root of Simpson's diversity index across productive rearrangements. TCRdb re-hosts the immuneACCESS table, in-frame sequences only. Its copies lack some clones; in the studies checked, an unresolved V gene accounts for under half of them, and the cause for the rest is not known. V and J calls and clone size come straight from that table; D and trimming were deduced from the DNA. This sample is represented by 150,000 to 190,000 clones; 75% to 90% of them were singletons. The leading ten clones occupy approximately 2.3% of the sample.

Each collaborating institution followed its own protocols to collect whole blood in K2EDTA tubes. For TCRbeta analysis, collaborator samples were shipped as frozen whole blood, as isolated PBMCs, or as DNA extracted from either sample type. The entry originates in a study of blood T cell repertoires in COVID-19 (dated by TCRdb to the early 2020s). Regarding the research as a whole: The collaborator samples originated in the United States, Italy and Spain and spanned the acute and convalescent phases of COVID-19. A de-identified subject ID, COVID-19 status, age in years and sex were almost always included in the sample metadata. Where HLA class I and class II types were available, the types were taken from metadata supplied by the sample provider, not from assay-based typing. The prospective study material was composed of cDNA or gDNA derived from T cells, B-cell-depleted T cells, or PBMCs. The dataset comprised deeply sampled blood TCRbeta repertoires from subjects exposed to, actively infected with, or recovered from COVID-19. The samples were drawn from two sources: the first 160 participants of the ongoing ImmuneRACE study, and 1,200 or so subjects contributed by 6 global collaborators. A freely available public database, intended as a resource for researchers studying the immune response to SARS-CoV-2, is where the repertoires were released. What the work shows at the level of the full study, not this receptor alone: Clinical and demographic metadata were provided uncurated, with the amount varying by source and participant.

The CDR3 holds 15 amino acids from the cysteine to the phenylalanine. The sequence is cut down to CDR3 DNA, 45 bases in frame from base 1. The junction carries 17 bases between V and J, which are trimmed by 3 bases and 6 bases respectively. The germline V gene supplies CDR1 MDHEN and CDR2 SYDVKM. Source material: peripheral blood. The chain uses TRBV28 and TRBJ1-2, and perhaps TRBD1 as D gene, on 5 matching bases. The sequence came from a woman in her 70s with acute or convalescent COVID-19. The DNA sequence is as follows: TGTGCCAGCAGTTTGGTGGACACCGGGCGTAATGGCTACACCTTC. Translated, it reads CASSLVDTGRNGYTF.